Below, one TCR beta chain is given with its context. The trim removed 5 bases at V and 4 bases at J, leaving 4 bases unmatched. The CDR3 consists of 13 residues. CDR1 is SNHLY, CDR2 FYNNEI, per germline. This sample stems from a study of blood T cell repertoires in COVID-19. Those enrolled in Seattle joined during active infection and were followed longitudinally afterward. Repertoires were generated with immunoSEQ multiplex PCR, while TCRdb's copy carries only in-frame clones and drops some. The profile shows 220,000 or so clones, about 93% of them singletons. This chain links TRBV2 with TRBJ1-2; 7 nucleotides agree with TRBD1. What was sequenced was peripheral blood. The receptor comes from a man aged 55-75 years with COVID-19, enrolled during active disease. The CDR3 DNA reads TGTGCCAGCAGTCGACAGGGAACCTATGGCTACACCTTC. Translation gives CASSRQGTYGYTF.